This is a list of T cell receptor beta chains from one sample in a study of blood T cell repertoires in COVID-19. Some clones are missing from TCRdb's copy, which holds only in-frame ones; the method was immunoSEQ multiplex PCR. The sample carries about 260,000 clones, more than 80% recorded once. Sequenced input: PBMCs or T cells enriched from blood (not recorded which). The source of these receptors is a man in his fifties who had been exposed to COVID-19. Both conserved end residues are part of each CDR3.

>TRBV12-3/TRBV12-4
CASTTDRGIGYTF
>TRBV9
CASSPGLAWADEQFF
>TRBV5-1
CASSLGAGMGYTIYF
>TRBV19
CASSLSRKGLAGDPRGTQYF
>TRBV19
CASSIPRRGNTEAFF
>TRBV18
CASSPGGNRGYTF
>TRBV7-9
CASSGAGGLDTQYF
>TRBV24-1
CATSDIQRGGPGELFF
>TRBV5-1
CASSPGHNSGNTIYF
>TRBV28
CASRPPPGTAQYEQYF
>TRBV5-5
CASSLGTSGRVSYNEQFF
>TRBV28
CASIEQGYSGYTF
>TRBV11-3
CASSSQGSGYTF
>TRBV15
CATSRGLWDRDTGELFF
>TRBV4-1
CASSHRDRGLNTEAFF
>TRBV5-1
CASRTRTGFEETQYF
>TRBV28
CASSPGSYNSPLHF
>TRBV5-1
CASRTIPGSYNSPLHF
>TRBV27
CASSASALYGYTF
>TRBV6-5
CASSYRDRGTDTQYF
>TRBV19
CASRGLGARGYTF
>TRBV9
CASSPGGQNYGYTF